This entry lists 5 T cell receptor beta chains sequenced from one sample in a study of T cell repertoires in cytomegalovirus infection. Each CDR3 protein is one row after TCRdb ran MiXCR on the reads. The sample holds around 300,000 distinct CDR3 sequences, 20% to 25% seen once. No antigens are known for them. The sequencing here drew on cultured PBMCs, taken from culture after CMV antigen stimulation. The receptor source for this set is a human donor in good health (CMV status not recorded). Some clones in this sample may be carry-over from other donors' samples.

The rearrangement uses TRBV10-3 and TRBJ2-5; no definite D call. Germline assignment: CDR1 ENHRY and CDR2 SYGVKD. The CDR3 is 14 amino acids. The V end was cut by 10 bases, the J end by 1 base, with 16 bases between. CDR3 protein: CATTPQGLQETQYF. CDR3 nucleotide sequence: TGTGCCACGACGCCTCAAGGGCTCCAAGAGACCCAGTACTTC.

This clonotype has ten or more counts. The J gene is TRBJ2-1, the V gene TRBV6-1, with D perhaps matching TRBD1 or TRBD2 (5 bases each). Germline V lookup: CDR1 MNHNS, CDR2 SASEGT. The length of the CDR3 is 15 residues. Between the trimmed V and J ends, which lost 5 bases and 3 bases, there was a span of 14 bases. For the CDR3, the DNA is TGTGCCAGCAGTCAAGGCATTGGGGGCTACAATGAGCAGTTCTTC. Its protein is CASSQGIGGYNEQFF.

This clonotype was recorded many times. V gene TRBV7-2 combines with J gene TRBJ2-3; a weak D match, TRBD2 (5 bases). CDR3 length: 16 residues. The V end was cut by 1 base, the J end by 0 bases, with 11 bases between. Germline V gene sequence: CDR1 SGHTA, CDR2 FQGNSA. The CDR3 region is CASSLDRLISTDTQYF. The CDR3 DNA reads as TGTGCCAGCAGCTTAGACCGACTAATAAGCACAGATACGCAGTATTTT.

The CDR3: CASGQGWSGANVLTF. CDR3 in DNA: TGTGCTAGTGGCCAGGGGTGGTCTGGGGCCAACGTCCTGACTTTC. V usage is TRBV12-5 and J usage is TRBJ2-6; D perhaps matches TRBD1 (6 bases). Trimming cost V 6 bases and J 1 base, with 10 bases left between them. CDR3 size: 15 residues. Looked up from germline, CDR1 is LGHNT and CDR2 is FRNRAP.

This clonotype came up once. This sequence joins TRBV7-9 and TRBJ2-4; unclear D gene. This CDR3 has 17 residues. Germline CDR1 is SEHNR and CDR2 is FQNEAQ (reference sequence). Trimming took 1 base from V and 3 from J, leaving 16 bases between them. CDR3 nucleotides: TGTGCCAGCAGCTTAGTAAGCCCACAGACGATCAAAAACATTCAGTACTTC. It translates to CASSLVSPQTIKNIQYF. The variable domain in full, with the rest retrieved from reference TRBV7-9 and TRBJ2-4, is DTGVSQNPRHKITKRGQNVTFRCDPISEHNRLYWYRQTLGQGPEFLTYFQNEAQLEKSRLLSDRFSAERPKGSFSTLEIQRTEQGDSAMYLCASSLVSPQTIKNIQYFGAGTRLSVL.